This T cell receptor beta chain was found in a study of response to subunit inactivated influenza vaccine. TCRdb passed the RT-PCR reads through MiXCR, listing each CDR3 protein once. The data show 550,000 to 800,000 distinct CDR3 sequences, approximately 14% seen once. Study results and limitations: Few new T cells, the authors suggested, are recruited by each seasonal influenza vaccination.

This clonotype has more than one count but fewer than ten. Its target is not known. Germline V gives CDR1 SGHTA, CDR2 FQGNSA. V lost 0 bases and J lost 6; bases outside the gene matches: 5. The CDR3 loop spans 16 amino acids. The V gene is TRBV7-2, the J gene TRBJ2-1; 10 bases line up with TRBD1. This receptor was taken from a man in his fifties or sixties who received an inactivated influenza vaccine. Source: PBMCs from blood, taken approximately 13 days after vaccination. CDR3 loop: CASSLAAGQGFNEQFF. CDR3 nucleotide sequence: TGTGCCAGCAGCTTAGCGGCGGGACAGGGGTTCAATGAGCAGTTCTTC.